The clone carrying this T cell receptor (beta chain) has more than one count but fewer than ten. Its antigen remains unknown. Second doses that came at about 4 or about 12 weeks were put together. The method was immunoSEQ multiplex PCR; TCRdb's version includes in-frame clones alone and lacks a portion of them. The repertoire holds over 75,000 clones, 75% to 90% seen once, with roughly 3.2% in the top ten. V lost 3 bases and J lost 2, with 13 bases in between. CDR3 length equals 15 residues. The germline gives CDR1 LGHNA, CDR2 YSLEER. The data belong to a study of T cell responses to AZD1222 COVID-19 vaccine. Study results and limitations: Recipients of two AZD1222 doses showed rising Spike-specific TCR breadth and depth. Baseline serology detected seropositivity in only a handful of AZD1222 recipients.

The chain links TRBV4-3 to TRBJ1-2; tentatively, D is TRBD1 (6 bases). This sequence was found in an adult who received the AZD1222 COVID-19 vaccine. Sequencing used peripheral blood, obtained 28 days after the second AZD1222 dose. CDR3 protein: CASSQSGASNYGYTF. The DNA of the CDR3 is TGCGCCAGCAGCCAGTCAGGGGCGTCCAACTATGGCTACACCTTC.